Listed below are T cell receptor beta chains from one sample, sequenced in a study of OX40 agonist ivuxolimab in advanced cancers. Clones were read by immunoSEQ multiplex PCR, and TCRdb kept only the in-frame ones, dropping some. The sample yields 35,000 to 50,000 clones, over 75% seen once. This material consisted of CD4+ or CD8+ T cells sorted from blood, taken in a trial of the OX40 agonist ivuxolimab. These receptors originate from an adult with an advanced solid tumor such as melanoma, head and neck, liver or kidney cancer. Both conserved end residues are part of each CDR3. The order of the fields is D gene, J gene, V gene, clone size, CDR3 DNA, CDR3 protein. D genes are given only for firm matches. Size is omitted from some rows. Given values are once, few, many or a class for expanded clones.

>TRBD1|TRBJ1-2|TRBV28|.
TGTGCCAGCAGATTGACAGGGACAAACTATGGCTACACCTTC
CASRLTGTNYGYTF
>.|TRBJ1-2|TRBV6-1|.
TGTGCCAGCACTGATTCCGGGACCAACTATGGCTACACCTTC
CASTDSGTNYGYTF
>TRBD1|TRBJ2-7|TRBV4-3|.
TGCGCCAGCAGCCAACTAACGGGACAGGGAGGCGAGCAGTACTTC
CASSQLTGQGGEQYF
>.|TRBJ2-7|TRBV28|.
TGTGCCAGCAGTCCGAGGGACGTCTACGAGAGGCAGTACTTC
CASSPRDVYERQYF
>.|TRBJ2-5|TRBV6-6|.
TGTGCCAGCAGTTACTCCCCTAGCGTCCAAGAGACCCAGTACTTC
CASSYSPSVQETQYF
>.|TRBJ2-5|TRBV6-6|.
TGTGCCAGCCTATTAGCCGTGGGGGAGACCCAGTACTTC
CASLLAVGETQYF
>TRBD1|TRBJ1-5|TRBV30|.
TGTGCCTGGAGTCCCAAAGGAGGACAGGGGGATTGGAGTAGCAATCAGCCCCAGCATTTT
CAWSPKGGQGDWSSNQPQHF
>.|TRBJ2-3|TRBV2|.
TGTGCCAGCAGTGCCTTAACGGGCGGAGGCACAGATACGCAGTATTTT
CASSALTGGGTDTQYF
>TRBD2|TRBJ2-1|TRBV18|.
TGTGCCAGCTCGCGACTAGCGTCCAATGAGCAGTTCTTC
CASSRLASNEQFF
>.|TRBJ1-2|TRBV28|once
TGTGCCGCGTACCAGGGAGATGGCTACACCTTC
CAAYQGDGYTF
>.|TRBJ1-5|TRBV6-1|.
TGTGCCAGCAGTGTTGGGGGGAACAATCAGCCCCAGCATTTT
CASSVGGNNQPQHF
>TRBD1|TRBJ1-5|TRBV2|once
TGTGCCAGCAGTTATACAGGGGAGGGCCAGCCCCAGCATTTT
CASSYTGEGQPQHF
>TRBD1|TRBJ2-5|TRBV5-4|.
TGTGCCAGCAGCTTGGGTGGACAGGCTTGGAGGGAGACCCAGTACTTC
CASSLGGQAWRETQYF
>.|TRBJ1-1|TRBV9|.
TGTGCCAGCAGCCGAGCACGAAACACTGAAGCTTTCTTT
CASSRARNTEAFF
>.|TRBJ1-3|TRBV29-1|.
TGCAGCGTTGGAGGGTTTGGAAACACCATATATTTT
CSVGGFGNTIYF
>.|TRBJ2-5|TRBV15|.
TGTGCCACCAGCAGAGATTTGGCAGGGGGAGGGGAGACCCAGTACTTC
CATSRDLAGGGETQYF
>TRBD1|TRBJ2-3|TRBV18|.
TGTGCCAGCTCACCCCGACAGGGTACCACAGATACGCAGTATTTT
CASSPRQGTTDTQYF
>TRBD1|TRBJ2-1|TRBV7-3|.
TGTGCCAGCAGCTCTTCCGGGACAGGCCTGTACAATGAGCAGTTCTTC
CASSSSGTGLYNEQFF
>.|TRBJ1-4|TRBV7-2|.
TGTGCCAGCAGCACCCAGGGAGGGCGTGCTGAAAAACTGTTTTTT
CASSTQGGRAEKLFF
>.|TRBJ1-2|TRBV10-3|.
TGTGCCATCAGTGAGCTGGTCCAGCCACGGGCCTATGGCTACACCTTC
CAISELVQPRAYGYTF